This TCR beta chain came from a study of HIV-infected children after antiretroviral therapy interruption. Study summary: Most children had recorded EBV and CMV exposure.

The treatment: PENTA 11 planned treatment interruption arm or continuous ART arm. At least 24 weeks of at least three-drug ART, in children 2 to 15 years. Naive CD4+ CD45RA+ CD45RO- T cells were sorted from thawed PBMCs. RNA-based 3' RACE libraries used unique molecular identifiers. TCRdb re-called the 3' RACE reads through MiXCR, storing one row per CDR3 protein. The sample has roughly 16,000 distinct CDR3 sequences; approximately 3.6% are singletons. This clonotype was picked up many times. V dropped 1 base and J dropped 8 bases, with 11 bases sitting between them. This CDR3 is 13 amino acids long. Germline CDR1 and CDR2: DFQATT and SNEGSKA (reference sequence).

This clonotype originated in a child aged 2-17 years with HIV. The input for sequencing was CD45RA+ CD4+ T cells from PBMCs, taken from a donor given antiretroviral therapy, either interrupted or continuous. Subset reported: naive CD4+ CD45RA+ CD45RO- T cells. The chain combines TRBV20-1 with TRBJ1-4; D uncertain. The CDR3 region is CSARGQVGEKLFF. CDR3 DNA: TGCAGTGCTAGAGGCCAAGTAGGGGAAAAACTGTTTTTT.